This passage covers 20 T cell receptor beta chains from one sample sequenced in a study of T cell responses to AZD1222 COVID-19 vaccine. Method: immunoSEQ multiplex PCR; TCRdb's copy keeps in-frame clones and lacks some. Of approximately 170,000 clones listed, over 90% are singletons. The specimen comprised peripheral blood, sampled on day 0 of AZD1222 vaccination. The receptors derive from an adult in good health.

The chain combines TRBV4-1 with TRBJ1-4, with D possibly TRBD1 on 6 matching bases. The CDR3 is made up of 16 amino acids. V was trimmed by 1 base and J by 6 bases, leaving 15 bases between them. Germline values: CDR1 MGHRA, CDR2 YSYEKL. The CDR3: CASSQVSTGLYEKLFF. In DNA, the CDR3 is TGCGCCAGCAGCCAAGTATCGACAGGACTATATGAAAAACTGTTTTTT.

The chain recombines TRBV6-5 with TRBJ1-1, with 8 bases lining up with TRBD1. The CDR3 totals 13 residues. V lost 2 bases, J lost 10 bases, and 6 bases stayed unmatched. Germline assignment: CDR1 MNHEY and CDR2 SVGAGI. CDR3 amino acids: CASSYGDRRGAFF. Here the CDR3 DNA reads TGTGCCAGCAGTTACGGGGACAGGAGGGGAGCTTTCTTT.

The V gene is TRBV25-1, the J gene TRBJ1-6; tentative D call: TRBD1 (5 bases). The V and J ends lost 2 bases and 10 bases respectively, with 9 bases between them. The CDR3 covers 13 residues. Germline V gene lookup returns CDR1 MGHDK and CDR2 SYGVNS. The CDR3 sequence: CASSERGRSPLHF. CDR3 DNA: TGTGCCAGCAGTGAAAGGGGACGGTCACCCCTCCACTTT.

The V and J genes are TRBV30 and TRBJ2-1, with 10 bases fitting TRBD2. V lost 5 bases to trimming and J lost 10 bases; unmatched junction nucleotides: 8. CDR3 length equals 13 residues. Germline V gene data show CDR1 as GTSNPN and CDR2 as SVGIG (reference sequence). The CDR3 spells CAWGWTSGLEQFF. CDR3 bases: TGTGCCTGGGGCTGGACTAGCGGATTAGAGCAGTTCTTC.

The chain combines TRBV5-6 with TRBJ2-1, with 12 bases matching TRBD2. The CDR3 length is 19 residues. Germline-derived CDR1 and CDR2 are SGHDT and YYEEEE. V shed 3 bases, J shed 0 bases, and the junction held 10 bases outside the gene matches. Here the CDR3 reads CASSSTSGRRSPSYNEQFF. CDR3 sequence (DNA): TGTGCCAGCAGCTCGACTAGCGGGAGACGATCCCCCTCCTACAATGAGCAGTTCTTC.

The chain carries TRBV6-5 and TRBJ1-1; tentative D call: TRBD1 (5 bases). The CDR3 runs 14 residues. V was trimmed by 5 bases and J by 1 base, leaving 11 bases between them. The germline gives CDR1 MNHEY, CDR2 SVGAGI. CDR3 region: CASSQGIWNTEAFF. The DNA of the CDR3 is TGTGCCAGCAGTCAGGGAATTTGGAACACTGAAGCTTTCTTT.

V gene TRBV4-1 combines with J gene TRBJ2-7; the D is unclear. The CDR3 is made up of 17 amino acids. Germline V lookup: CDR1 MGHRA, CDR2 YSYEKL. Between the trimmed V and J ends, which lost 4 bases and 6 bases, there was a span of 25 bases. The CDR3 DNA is TGCGCCAGCAGCCGGTTTCCTTTGCAAGTCTTGGGTTCCGAGCAGTACTTC. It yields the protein CASSRFPLQVLGSEQYF.

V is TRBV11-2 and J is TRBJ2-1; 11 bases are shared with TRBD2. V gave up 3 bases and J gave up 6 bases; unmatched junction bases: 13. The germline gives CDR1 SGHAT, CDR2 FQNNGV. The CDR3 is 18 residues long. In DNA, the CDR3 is TGTGCCAGCAGCTTCGCCCTACGGCCTAGCGGGGGGACCAATGAGCAGTTCTTC. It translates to CASSFALRPSGGTNEQFF.

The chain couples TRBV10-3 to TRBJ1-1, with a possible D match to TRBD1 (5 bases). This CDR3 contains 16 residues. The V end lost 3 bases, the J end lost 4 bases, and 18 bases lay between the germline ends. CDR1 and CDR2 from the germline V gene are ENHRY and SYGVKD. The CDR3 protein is CAISEPTALTSTEAFF. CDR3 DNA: TGTGCCATCAGTGAACCGACAGCCTTAACAAGCACTGAAGCTTTCTTT.

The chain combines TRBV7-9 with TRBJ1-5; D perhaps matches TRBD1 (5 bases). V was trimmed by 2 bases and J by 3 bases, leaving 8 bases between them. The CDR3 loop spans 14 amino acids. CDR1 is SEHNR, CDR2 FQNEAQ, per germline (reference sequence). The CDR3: CASSLKGYNQPQHF. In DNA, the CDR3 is TGTGCCAGCAGCTTAAAGGGGTACAATCAGCCCCAGCATTTT.

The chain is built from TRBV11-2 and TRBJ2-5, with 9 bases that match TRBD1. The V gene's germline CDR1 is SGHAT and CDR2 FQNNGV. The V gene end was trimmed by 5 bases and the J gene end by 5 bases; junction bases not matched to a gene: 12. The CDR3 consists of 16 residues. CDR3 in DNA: TGTGCCAGCAGCCCCCGTAGGACAGGGGTTTACGAGACCCAGTACTTC. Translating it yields CASSPRRTGVYETQYF.

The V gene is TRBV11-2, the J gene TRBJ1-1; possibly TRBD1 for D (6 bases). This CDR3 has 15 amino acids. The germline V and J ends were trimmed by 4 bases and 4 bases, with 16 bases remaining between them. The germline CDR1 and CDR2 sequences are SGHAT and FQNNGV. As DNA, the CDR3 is TGTGCCAGCAGCTCACAGGGATGGTCCCTCACTGAAGCTTTCTTT. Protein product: CASSSQGWSLTEAFF.

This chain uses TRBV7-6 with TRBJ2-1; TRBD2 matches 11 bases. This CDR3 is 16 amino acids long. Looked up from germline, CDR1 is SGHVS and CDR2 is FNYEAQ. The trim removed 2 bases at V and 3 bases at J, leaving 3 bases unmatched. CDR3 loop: CASSLMGLAVYNEQFF. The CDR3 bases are TGTGCCAGCAGCTTAATGGGACTAGCGGTCTACAATGAGCAGTTCTTC.

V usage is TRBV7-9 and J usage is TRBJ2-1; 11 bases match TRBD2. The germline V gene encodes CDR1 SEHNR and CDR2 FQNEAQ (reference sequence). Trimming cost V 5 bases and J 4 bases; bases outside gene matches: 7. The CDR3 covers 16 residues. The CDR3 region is CASSKTSGRGYNEQFF. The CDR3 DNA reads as TGTGCCAGCAGCAAAACTAGCGGGAGAGGGTACAATGAGCAGTTCTTC.

The CDR3 spells CASSPGLIYYGYTF. The CDR3 nucleotides are TGCGCCAGCAGCCCGGGACTGATCTACTATGGCTACACCTTC. This chain uses TRBV5-1 with TRBJ1-2, with a possible D match to TRBD1 (5 bases). The V end was cut by 4 bases, the J end by 3 bases, with 13 bases between. CDR3 size: 14 residues. Germline-derived CDR1 and CDR2 are SGHRS and YFSETQ.

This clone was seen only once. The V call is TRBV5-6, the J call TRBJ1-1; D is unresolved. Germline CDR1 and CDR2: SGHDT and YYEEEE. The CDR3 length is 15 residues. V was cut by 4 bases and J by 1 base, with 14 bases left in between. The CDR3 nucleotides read TGTGCCAGCAGCGGAACCGGCCTGGGGAACACTGAAGCTTTCTTT. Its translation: CASSGTGLGNTEAFF.

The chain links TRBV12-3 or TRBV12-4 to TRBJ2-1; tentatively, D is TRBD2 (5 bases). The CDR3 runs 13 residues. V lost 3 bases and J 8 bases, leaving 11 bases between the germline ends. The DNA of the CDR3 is TGTGCCAGCAGTTTTACCATAGCGCATGAGCAGTTCTTC. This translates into CASSFTIAHEQFF.

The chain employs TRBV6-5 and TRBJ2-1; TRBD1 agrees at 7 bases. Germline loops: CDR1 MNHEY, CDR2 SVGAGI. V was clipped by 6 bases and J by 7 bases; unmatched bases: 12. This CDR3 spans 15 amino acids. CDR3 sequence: CASRLGLDRLNEQFF. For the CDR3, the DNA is TGTGCCAGCAGACTAGGGTTGGACAGGCTAAATGAGCAGTTCTTC.

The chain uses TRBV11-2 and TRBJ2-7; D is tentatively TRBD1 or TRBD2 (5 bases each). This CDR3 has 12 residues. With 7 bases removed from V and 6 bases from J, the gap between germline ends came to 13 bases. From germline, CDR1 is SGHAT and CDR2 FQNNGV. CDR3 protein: CASTSQGVEQYF. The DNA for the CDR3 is TGTGCCAGCACCTCCCAGGGAGTCGAGCAGTACTTC.

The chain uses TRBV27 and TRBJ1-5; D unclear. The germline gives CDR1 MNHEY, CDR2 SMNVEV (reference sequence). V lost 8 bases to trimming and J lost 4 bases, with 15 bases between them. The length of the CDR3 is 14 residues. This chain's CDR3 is CASARGIVNQPQHF. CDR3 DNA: TGTGCCAGCGCCCGAGGGATCGTAAATCAGCCCCAGCATTTT.